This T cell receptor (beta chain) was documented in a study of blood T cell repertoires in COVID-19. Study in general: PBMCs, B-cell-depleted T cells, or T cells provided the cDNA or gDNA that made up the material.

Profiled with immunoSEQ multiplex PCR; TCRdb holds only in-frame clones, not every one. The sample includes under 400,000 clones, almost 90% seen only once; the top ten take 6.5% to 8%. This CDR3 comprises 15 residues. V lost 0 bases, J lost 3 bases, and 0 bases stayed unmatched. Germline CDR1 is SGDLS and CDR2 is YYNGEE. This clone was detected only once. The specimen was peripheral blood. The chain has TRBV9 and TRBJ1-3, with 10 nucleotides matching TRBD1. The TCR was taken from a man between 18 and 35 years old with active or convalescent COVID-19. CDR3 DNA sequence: TGTGCCAGCAGCGTAGGGACAGGGGGTGGAAACACCATATATTTT. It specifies CASSVGTGGGNTIYF.